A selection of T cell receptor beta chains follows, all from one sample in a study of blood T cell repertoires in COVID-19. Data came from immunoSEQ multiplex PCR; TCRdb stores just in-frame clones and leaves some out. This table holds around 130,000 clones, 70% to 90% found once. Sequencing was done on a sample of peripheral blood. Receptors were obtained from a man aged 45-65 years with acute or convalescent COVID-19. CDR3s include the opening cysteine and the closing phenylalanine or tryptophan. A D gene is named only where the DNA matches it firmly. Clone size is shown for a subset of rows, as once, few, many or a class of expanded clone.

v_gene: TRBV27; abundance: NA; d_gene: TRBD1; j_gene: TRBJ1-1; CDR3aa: CASNKGAQAFF; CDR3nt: TGTGCCAGCAATAAGGGGGCGCAGGCTTTCTTT
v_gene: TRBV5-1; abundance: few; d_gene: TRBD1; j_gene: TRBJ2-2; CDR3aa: CASSLGQGAGELFF; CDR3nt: TGCGCCAGCAGCTTGGGACAGGGGGCCGGGGAGCTGTTTTTT
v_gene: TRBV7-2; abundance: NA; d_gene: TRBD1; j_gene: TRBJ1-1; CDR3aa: CASSITSGQGAFF; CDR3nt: TGTGCCAGCAGCATTACCTCGGGACAGGGAGCTTTCTTT
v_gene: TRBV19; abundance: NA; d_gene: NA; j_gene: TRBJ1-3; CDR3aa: CASSDTSSSGNTIYF; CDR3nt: TGTGCCAGTAGTGATACATCAAGCTCTGGAAACACCATATATTTT
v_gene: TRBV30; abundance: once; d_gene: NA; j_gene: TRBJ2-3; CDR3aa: CAWSVRERDTQYF; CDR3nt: TGTGCCTGGAGTGTACGGGAGAGAGATACGCAGTATTTT
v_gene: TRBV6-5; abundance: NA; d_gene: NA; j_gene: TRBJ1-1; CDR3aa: CASRFHREGTEAFF; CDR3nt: TGTGCCAGCAGGTTCCACAGGGAGGGCACTGAAGCTTTCTTT
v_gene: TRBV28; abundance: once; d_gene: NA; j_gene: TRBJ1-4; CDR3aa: CASSLPPTQKLFF; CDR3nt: TGTGCCAGCAGTTTACCCCCAACACAAAAACTGTTTTTT
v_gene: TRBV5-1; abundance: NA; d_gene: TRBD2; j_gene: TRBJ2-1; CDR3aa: CASSFKRDEQFF; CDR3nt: TGCGCCAGCAGCTTCAAGCGGGACGAGCAGTTCTTC
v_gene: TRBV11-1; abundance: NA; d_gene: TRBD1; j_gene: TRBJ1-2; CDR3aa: CASSQGTAYGYTF; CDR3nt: TGTGCCAGCAGCCAAGGGACAGCCTATGGCTACACCTTC
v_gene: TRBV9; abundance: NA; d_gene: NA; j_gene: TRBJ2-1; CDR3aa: CASSVDGSYNEQFF; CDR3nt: TGTGCCAGCAGCGTAGACGGGTCCTACAATGAGCAGTTCTTC
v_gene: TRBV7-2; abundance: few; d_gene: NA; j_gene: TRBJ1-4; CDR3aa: CASSLSSRSEKLFF; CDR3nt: TGTGCCAGCAGCTTATCCAGTCGCAGTGAAAAACTGTTTTTT
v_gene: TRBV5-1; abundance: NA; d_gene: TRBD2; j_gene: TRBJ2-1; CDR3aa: CASSRKLLAGYNEQFF; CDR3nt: TGCGCCAGCAGCCGAAAGTTACTAGCGGGGTACAATGAGCAGTTCTTC
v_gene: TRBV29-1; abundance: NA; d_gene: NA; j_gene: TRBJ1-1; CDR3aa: CSVVRIRGNTEAFF; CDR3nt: TGCAGCGTTGTTAGGATTCGGGGGAACACTGAAGCTTTCTTT
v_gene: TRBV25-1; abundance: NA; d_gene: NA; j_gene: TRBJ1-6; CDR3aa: CASSDAGALHF; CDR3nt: TGTGCCAGCAGTGACGCAGGGGCCCTCCACTTT
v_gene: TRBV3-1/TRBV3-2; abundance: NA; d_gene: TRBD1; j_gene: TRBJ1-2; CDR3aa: CASSLTGGRGYTF; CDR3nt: TGTGCCAGCAGCTTGACAGGGGGCAGAGGCTACACCTTC
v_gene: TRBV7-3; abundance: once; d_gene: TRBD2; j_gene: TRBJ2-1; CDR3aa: CASSLQSSGYNEQFF; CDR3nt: TGTGCCAGCAGCTTACAGTCTAGCGGTTACAATGAGCAGTTCTTC
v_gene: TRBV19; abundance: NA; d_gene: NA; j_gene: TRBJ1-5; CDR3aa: CASSIVGGNQPQHF; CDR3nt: TGTGCCAGTAGTATAGTGGGAGGTAATCAGCCCCAGCATTTT
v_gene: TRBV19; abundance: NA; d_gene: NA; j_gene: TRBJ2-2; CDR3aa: CATKPGQLMTGELFF; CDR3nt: TGTGCCACCAAACCGGGACAATTGATGACCGGGGAGCTGTTTTTT
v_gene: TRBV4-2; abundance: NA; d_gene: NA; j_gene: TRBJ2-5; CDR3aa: CASSQVFSGEETQYF; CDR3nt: TGTGCCAGCAGCCAAGTATTTTCGGGGGAGGAGACCCAGTACTTC
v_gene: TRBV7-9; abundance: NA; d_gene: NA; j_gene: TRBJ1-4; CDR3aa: CASSLGIRDGSEKLFF; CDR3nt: TGTGCCAGCAGCTTAGGAATAAGGGACGGGAGCGAAAAACTGTTTTTT
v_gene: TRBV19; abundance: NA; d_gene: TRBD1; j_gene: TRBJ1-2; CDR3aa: CASRLQGGLYGYTF; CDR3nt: TGTGCCAGTAGGTTACAGGGGGGACTATATGGCTACACCTTC
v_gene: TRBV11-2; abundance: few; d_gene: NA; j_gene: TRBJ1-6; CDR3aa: CASRRTGNSPLHF; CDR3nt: TGTGCCAGCAGAAGAACAGGGAATTCACCCCTCCACTTT
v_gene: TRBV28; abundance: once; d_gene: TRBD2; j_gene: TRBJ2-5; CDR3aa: CASSFQGFSGRRETQYF; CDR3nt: TGTGCCAGCAGTTTTCAGGGATTTAGCGGGAGAAGGGAGACCCAGTACTTC
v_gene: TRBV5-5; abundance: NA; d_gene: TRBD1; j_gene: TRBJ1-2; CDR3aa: CASSLTRTGGGYTF; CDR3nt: TGTGCCAGCAGCTTAACCCGGACAGGGGGTGGCTACACCTTC
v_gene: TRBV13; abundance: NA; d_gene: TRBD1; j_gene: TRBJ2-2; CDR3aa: CASRDRLFGELFF; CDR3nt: TGTGCCAGTCGGGACAGACTATTCGGGGAGCTGTTTTTT
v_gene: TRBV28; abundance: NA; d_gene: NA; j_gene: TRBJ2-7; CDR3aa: CASSLLAVSSYEQYF; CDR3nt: TGTGCCAGCAGTCTTCTAGCTGTAAGCTCCTACGAGCAGTACTTC
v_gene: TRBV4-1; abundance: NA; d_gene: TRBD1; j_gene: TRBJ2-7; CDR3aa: CASSQTDRPYEQYF; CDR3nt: TGCGCCAGCAGCCAAACGGACAGGCCCTACGAGCAGTACTTC
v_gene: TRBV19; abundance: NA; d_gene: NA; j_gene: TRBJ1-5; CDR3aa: CASSVRPGGGNQPQHF; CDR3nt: TGTGCCAGTAGTGTTAGACCGGGAGGCGGTAATCAGCCCCAGCATTTT
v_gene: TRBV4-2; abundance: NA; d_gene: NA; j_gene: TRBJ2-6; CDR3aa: CASSQGPEANVLTF; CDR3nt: TGTGCCAGCAGCCAAGGCCCAGAGGCCAACGTCCTGACTTTC
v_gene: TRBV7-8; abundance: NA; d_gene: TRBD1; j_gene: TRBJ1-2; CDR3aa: CASSWDRVVYGYTF; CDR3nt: TGTGCCAGCAGCTGGGACAGAGTCGTCTATGGCTACACCTTC
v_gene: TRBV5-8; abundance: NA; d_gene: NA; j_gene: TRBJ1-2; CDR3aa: CASSLFGFGYTF; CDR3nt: TGTGCCAGCAGCTTATTCGGGTTTGGCTACACCTTC
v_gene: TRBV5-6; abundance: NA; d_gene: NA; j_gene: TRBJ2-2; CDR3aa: CASSLYVTGELFF; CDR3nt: TGTGCCAGCAGCTTGTATGTAACCGGGGAGCTGTTTTTT
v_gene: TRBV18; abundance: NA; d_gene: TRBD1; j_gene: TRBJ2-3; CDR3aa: CASSQGTGQTTDTQYF; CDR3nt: TGTGCCAGCTCACAGGGGACAGGCCAAACCACAGATACGCAGTATTTT
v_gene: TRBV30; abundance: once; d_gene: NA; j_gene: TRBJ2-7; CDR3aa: CAWSGHEAYEQYF; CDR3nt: TGTGCCTGGAGTGGGCACGAAGCCTACGAGCAGTACTTC
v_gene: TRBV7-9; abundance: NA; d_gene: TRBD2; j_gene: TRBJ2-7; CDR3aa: CASSPEALAGAEQYF; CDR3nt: TGTGCCAGCAGTCCAGAGGCTCTAGCGGGAGCAGAGCAGTACTTC
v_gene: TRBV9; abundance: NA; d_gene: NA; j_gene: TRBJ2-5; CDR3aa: CASSWGDSQETQYF; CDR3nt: TGTGCCAGCAGCTGGGGGGACAGCCAAGAGACCCAGTACTTC
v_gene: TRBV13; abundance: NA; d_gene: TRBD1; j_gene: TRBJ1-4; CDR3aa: CASSQDRVNEKLFF; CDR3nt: TGTGCCAGCAGCCAAGACAGGGTGAATGAAAAACTGTTTTTT
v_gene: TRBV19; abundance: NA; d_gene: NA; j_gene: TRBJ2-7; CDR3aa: CASSMGLGPYEQYF; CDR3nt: TGTGCCAGTAGTATGGGACTCGGACCCTACGAGCAGTACTTC
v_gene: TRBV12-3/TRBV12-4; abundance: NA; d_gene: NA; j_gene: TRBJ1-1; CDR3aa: CASRDGAGTEAFF; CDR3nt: TGTGCCTCCCGAGACGGGGCGGGAACTGAAGCTTTCTTT
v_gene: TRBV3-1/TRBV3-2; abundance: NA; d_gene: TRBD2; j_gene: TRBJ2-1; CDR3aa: CASSQGPSGDYNEQFF; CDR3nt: TGTGCCAGCAGCCAAGGCCCTAGCGGGGACTACAATGAGCAGTTCTTC
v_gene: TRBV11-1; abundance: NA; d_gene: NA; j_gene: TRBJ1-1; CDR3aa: CASSRDMMNTEAFF; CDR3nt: TGTGCCAGCAGCCGTGACATGATGAACACTGAAGCTTTCTTT
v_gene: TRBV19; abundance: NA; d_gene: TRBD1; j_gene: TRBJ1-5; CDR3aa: CASSQPTGTGNNQPQHF; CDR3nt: TGTGCCAGTAGTCAACCCACCGGGACAGGGAACAATCAGCCCCAGCATTTT
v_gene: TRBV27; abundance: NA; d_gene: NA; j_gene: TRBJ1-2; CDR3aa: CASSPGANYGYTF; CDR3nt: TGTGCCAGCAGCCCAGGGGCTAACTATGGCTACACCTTC
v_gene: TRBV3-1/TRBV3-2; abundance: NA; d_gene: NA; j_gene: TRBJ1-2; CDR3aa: CASSQEWQATTYGYTF; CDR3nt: TGTGCCAGCAGCCAAGAATGGCAGGCAACGACCTATGGCTACACCTTC
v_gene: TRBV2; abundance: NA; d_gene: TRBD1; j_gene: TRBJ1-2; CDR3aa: CASNEDRDYGYTF; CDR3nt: TGTGCCAGCAATGAGGACAGGGACTATGGCTACACCTTC
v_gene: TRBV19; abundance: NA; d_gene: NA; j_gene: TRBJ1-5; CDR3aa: CASSFLGDSNQPQHF; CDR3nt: TGTGCCAGTAGTTTCCTCGGGGATAGCAATCAGCCCCAGCATTTT
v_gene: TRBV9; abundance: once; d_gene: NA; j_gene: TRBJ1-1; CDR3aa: CASSVAMNTEAFF; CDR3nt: TGTGCCAGCAGCGTAGCTATGAACACTGAAGCTTTCTTT
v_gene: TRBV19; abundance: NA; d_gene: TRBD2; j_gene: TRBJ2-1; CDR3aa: CASSKLAGNYNEQFF; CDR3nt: TGTGCCAGTAGTAAACTAGCGGGGAACTACAATGAGCAGTTCTTC
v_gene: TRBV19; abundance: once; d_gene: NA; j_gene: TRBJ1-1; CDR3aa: CASREQENTEAFF; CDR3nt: TGTGCCAGCCGAGAACAGGAGAACACTGAAGCTTTCTTT
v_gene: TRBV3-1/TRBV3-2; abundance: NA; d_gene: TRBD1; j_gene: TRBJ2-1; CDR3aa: CASSPRGLSYNEQFF; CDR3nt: TGTGCCAGCAGCCCGAGGGGGCTCTCCTACAATGAGCAGTTCTTC